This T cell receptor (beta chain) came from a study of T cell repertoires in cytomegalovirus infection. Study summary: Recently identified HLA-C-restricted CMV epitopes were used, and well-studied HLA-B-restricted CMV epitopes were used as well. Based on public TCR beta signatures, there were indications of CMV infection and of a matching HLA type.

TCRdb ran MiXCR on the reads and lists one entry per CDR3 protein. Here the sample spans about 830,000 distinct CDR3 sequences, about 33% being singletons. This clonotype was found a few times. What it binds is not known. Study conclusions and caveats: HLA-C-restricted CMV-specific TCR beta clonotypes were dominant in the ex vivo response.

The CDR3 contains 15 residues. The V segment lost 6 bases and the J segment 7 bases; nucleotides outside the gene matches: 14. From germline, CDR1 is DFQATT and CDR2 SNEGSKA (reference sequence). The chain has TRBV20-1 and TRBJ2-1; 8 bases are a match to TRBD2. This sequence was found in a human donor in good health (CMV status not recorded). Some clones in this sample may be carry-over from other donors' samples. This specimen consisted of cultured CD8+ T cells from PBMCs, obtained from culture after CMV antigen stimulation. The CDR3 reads CSAEASGGFWNEQFF. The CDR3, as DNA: TGCAGTGCGGAGGCAAGCGGGGGTTTTTGGAATGAGCAGTTCTTC.